What follows are 5 T cell receptor beta chains derived from one specimen sequenced in a study of blood T cell repertoires in COVID-19 (dated by TCRdb to the early 2020s). Library method: the immunoSEQ multiplex PCR assay. The clones in this table, taken by TCRdb from immuneACCESS, are in-frame only. Not every clone is retained; where verified, under half of the shortfall comes from an unresolved V gene, and the cause of the rest is unknown. For this sample there are hundreds of thousands of clones; 80% to 90% appear just once. Approximately 2.8% of the sample is in the top ten clones. The sample taken for sequencing was PBMCs or T cells enriched from blood (not recorded which). These receptors were obtained from a woman aged 45 to 65 in a cohort exposed to, infected with or recovered from COVID-19 (not recorded which).

DNA for the CDR3: TGTGCCAGCAGCTTAGGCGTCAGGGCGGATTATGGCTACACCTTC. It yields the protein CASSLGVRADYGYTF. The chain is built from TRBV5-6 and TRBJ1-2, with D perhaps matching TRBD1 (5 bases). The germline V and J ends were trimmed by 2 bases and 5 bases, with 16 bases remaining between them. Germline CDR1 and CDR2: SGHDT and YYEEEE. This CDR3 has 15 amino acids.

Turning to this clone: The junction and the germline gene differ at one end; a read error may be behind it. The V call is TRBV5-8, the J call TRBJ2-7; D possibly corresponds to TRBD1 (6 bases). This CDR3 spans 11 amino acids. Germline V gene lookup returns CDR1 SGHTS and CDR2 YDEGEE. The CDR3 sequence: CASSRRGLGDF. The CDR3 DNA reads TGTGCCAGCAGCCGAAGGGGGTTGGGGGACTTC. Complete variable domain (other parts from reference TRBV5-8 and TRBJ2-7): EAGVTQSPTHLIKTRGQQATLRCSPISGHTSVYWYQQALGLGLQFLLWYDEGEERNRGNFPPRFSGRQFPNYSSELNVNALELEDSALYLCASSRRGLGDFGPGTRLTVT.

CDR3 nucleotides: TGTGCCAGTAGTAGAACCGGGACAGGGTCTTATCAGCCCCAGCATTTT. Its translation is CASSRTGTGSYQPQHF. The V gene is TRBV19, the J gene TRBJ1-5, with TRBD1 matching 9 bases. Looked up from germline, CDR1 is LNHDA and CDR2 is SQIVND (reference sequence). This CDR3 has 16 residues. V shed 4 bases, J shed 5 bases, and the junction held 9 bases outside the gene matches.

This CDR3 is CASSQLPQGIDMNTEAFF. Here the CDR3 DNA reads TGTGCCAGCAGCCAACTGCCACAGGGAATAGACATGAACACTGAAGCTTTCTTT. This chain uses TRBV4-2 with TRBJ1-1; D might be TRBD1 (6 bases). Germline values: CDR1 LGHNA, CDR2 YNFKEQ. The CDR3 extends over 18 amino acids. V gave up 2 bases and J gave up 0 bases, with 19 bases separating them.

In DNA, the CDR3 is TGTGCCAGCAGGTCAGTCACTGAAGCTTTCTTT. Amino acids: CASRSVTEAFF. The chain links TRBV28 to TRBJ1-1; D gene ambiguous. This CDR3 is 11 amino acids long. Trimming left V 6 bases short and J 4 bases short, with 6 bases between. Germline V gives CDR1 MDHEN, CDR2 SYDVKM.